One and the same sample provided the 21 T cell receptor beta chains below, sequenced in a study of memory CD4+ T cells and cytomegalovirus serostatus (dated by TCRdb to 2018 to 2020). Receptor amplification or capture employed the immunoSEQ multiplex PCR assay. TCRdb provides this immuneACCESS table in a form limited to in-frame rearrangements. Some clones are lacking; in checked studies, under half of them reflect an unresolved V gene, and why the rest are absent is not known. For this sample there are 40,000 to 50,000 clones; roughly four fifths appear just once. Of the sample, around 1.2% falls within the top ten clones. A FACSAria II was used to sort memory CD4+ T cells, defined as single viable CD3+CD4+CD8-CD45RO+ cells. The sample comprised memory CD4+ T cells from blood. These TCRs come from an adult in good health and CMV-seropositive.

A single count supports this clone. The chain couples TRBV19 to TRBJ2-3; no clear D. The V end was cut by 5 bases, the J end by 6 bases, with 12 bases between. The CDR3 totals 13 residues. Germline V gene lookup returns CDR1 LNHDA and CDR2 SQIVND (reference sequence). In DNA, the CDR3 is TGTGCCAGTAGTCCCGGTCCCTCCGATACGCAGTATTTT. Amino acids: CASSPGPSDTQYF.

This clone was seen only once. This chain uses TRBV28 with TRBJ2-1, with a weak D call TRBD2 (5 bases). This CDR3 has 15 residues. The V end was cut by 3 bases, the J end by 4 bases, with 13 bases between. Germline CDR1 MDHEN, CDR2 SYDVKM. The DNA for the CDR3 is TGTGCCAGCAGTTTTCGGGGAGAAGGGTACAATGAGCAGTTCTTC. This codes for CASSFRGEGYNEQFF.

This rearrangement joins TRBV14 to TRBJ2-7, with 10 nucleotides matching TRBD2. J lost 9 bases, V lost 4 bases, and 9 bases had no gene match. The CDR3 spans 14 residues. CDR1 is SGHDN and CDR2 is FVKESK in the germline V gene. This CDR3 is CASSRLAGGLAQYF. CDR3 bases: TGTGCCAGCAGCCGACTAGCGGGTGGTCTGGCGCAGTACTTC. The variable domain in full, with the rest retrieved from reference TRBV14 and TRBJ2-7, is EAGVTQFPSHSVIEKGQTVTLRCDPISGHDNLYWYRRVMGKEIKFLLHFVKESKQDESGMPNNRFLAERTGGTYSTLKVQPAELEDSGVYFCASSRLAGGLAQYFGPGTRLTVT.

The chain carries TRBV6-5 and TRBJ1-1, with D uncertain. The germline V gene has CDR1 MNHEY and CDR2 SVGAGI. The CDR3 has 14 residues. Trimming pared 2 bases from V and 11 bases from J, leaving 18 bases between. The CDR3 bases are TGTGCCAGCAGTTACGAGGTCGCCAGATCCGCGGCTTTCTTT. Translation: CASSYEVARSAAFF.

This rearrangement joins TRBV4-2 to TRBJ2-3; a weak D match, TRBD1 (7 bases). Trimming pared 2 bases from V and 5 bases from J, leaving 11 bases between. Per germline, CDR1 LGHNA and CDR2 YNFKEQ. CDR3 size: 14 residues. The CDR3 DNA follows: TGTGCCAGCAGCCAACCAGGGGGGAAAGATACGCAGTATTTT. Residues: CASSQPGGKDTQYF.

The chain links TRBV5-1 to TRBJ2-5; 7 bases are shared with TRBD1. CDR1 and CDR2 (germline): SGHRS, YFSETQ. The junction had 6 bases not matched to a gene; V was cut back by 3 bases and J by 4 bases. This CDR3 spans 14 amino acids. CDR3 coding DNA: TGCGCCAGCAGCTCGGGACAGATAGGAGAGACCCAGTACTTC. It is translated as CASSSGQIGETQYF.

As concerns this clone: The junction does not match germline at one end; this may be a read error. The chain carries TRBV7-7 and TRBJ1-2, with TRBD1 matching 7 bases. This CDR3 is 13 amino acids long. The V gene's germline CDR1 is SSHAT and CDR2 FNYEAQ (reference sequence). CDR3 DNA sequence: TGTGCTAGCAGCGCCACAGGGGTGGGAGGCTACACCTTC. It yields the protein CASSATGVGGYTF.

This clone turned up a few times. The chain couples TRBV7-3 to TRBJ2-1; the D gene is possibly TRBD2 (5 bases). Germline assignment: CDR1 SGHTA and CDR2 FQGTGA. V lost 3 bases to trimming and J lost 9 bases, with 18 bases between them. The CDR3 is 15 amino acids. CDR3 DNA: TGTGCCAGCAGCTTCCTGGGTGGGCCTAGCACTGAGCAGTTCTTC. It specifies CASSFLGGPSTEQFF.

The chain is built from TRBV6-6 and TRBJ2-6; TRBD1 aligns across 10 bases. The J segment lost 2 bases and the V segment lost 4 bases, leaving 2 bases of the junction unmatched. The CDR3 is 16 residues long. Germline CDR1 is MNHNY and CDR2 is SVGAGI (reference sequence). CDR3 amino acids: CASSSGQGTGANVLTF. CDR3 in DNA: TGTGCCAGCAGTTCGGGACAGGGGACTGGGGCCAACGTCCTGACTTTC.

This chain joins TRBV25-1 and TRBJ2-7; D gene ambiguous. Germline V CDR1 and CDR2: MGHDK, SYGVNS. V was cut by 3 bases and J by 6 bases, with 15 bases left in between. The CDR3 loop spans 14 amino acids. CDR3 loop: CASSDGLAPFEQYF. The CDR3 DNA sequence: TGTGCCAGCAGTGACGGGTTGGCCCCTTTCGAGCAGTACTTC.

The rearrangement uses TRBV11-2 and TRBJ1-1, with D unresolved. V gave up 3 bases and J gave up 5 bases, with 13 bases separating them. Germline V gene sequence: CDR1 SGHAT, CDR2 FQNNGV. CDR3 size: 14 residues. The CDR3, as DNA: TGTGCCAGCAGCTTCAACGCGTTGGTGACTGAAGCTTTCTTT. Amino acids: CASSFNALVTEAFF.

This sequence joins TRBV2 and TRBJ1-4; D is perhaps TRBD1 (5 bases). Germline values: CDR1 SNHLY, CDR2 FYNNEI. Trimming took off 6 bases at V and 4 bases at J, with 9 bases between the two ends. This CDR3 contains 13 residues. The DNA for the CDR3 is TGTGCCAGCAGGGGGGATGTTAATGAAAAACTGTTTTTT. Its translation: CASRGDVNEKLFF. The full variable domain, completed using reference TRBV2 and TRBJ1-4, is EPEVTQTPSHQVTQMGQEVILRCVPISNHLYFYWYRQILGQKVEFLVSFYNNEISEKSEIFDDQFSVERPDGSNFTLKIRSTKLEDSAMYFCASRGDVNEKLFFGSGTQLSVL.

J is TRBJ2-7 and V is TRBV5-8; tentatively, D is TRBD2 (5 bases). The germline V gene encodes CDR1 SGHTS and CDR2 YDEGEE. V shed 5 bases and J shed 6 bases, with 15 bases lying between them. The CDR3 is made up of 13 amino acids. The CDR3 DNA sequence: TGTGCCAGCAGTATAAGTAGGGCGGGCGAGCAGTACTTC. This sequence encodes CASSISRAGEQYF.

This chain joins TRBV5-4 and TRBJ2-5, with TRBD1 matching over 12 bases. The CDR3 covers 18 residues. Per the germline V gene, CDR1 is SGHNT and CDR2 is YYREEE (reference sequence). With 4 bases clipped from V and 5 bases from J, the junction kept 15 bases outside the gene matches. CDR3 nucleotides: TGTGCCAGCAGCCCCGGGACAGGGGGCGCCCCCCTCTGGGAGACCCAGTACTTC. It translates to CASSPGTGGAPLWETQYF.

Only one count was recorded for this clone. CDR3 region: CASRPTGRERGYTF. For the CDR3, the DNA is TGTGCCAGCAGGCCGACAGGGAGGGAACGCGGCTACACCTTC. The chain combines TRBV6-1 with TRBJ1-2, with TRBD1 matching 7 bases. Unmatched junction bases numbered 12, after V lost 6 bases and J lost 8 bases. The CDR3 is 14 residues long. CDR1 and CDR2 from the germline V gene are MNHNS and SASEGT.

The table lists this clone with a few counts. This chain uses TRBV7-2 with TRBJ1-4, with D unresolved. Germline V gives CDR1 SGHTA, CDR2 FQGNSA. V was pared by 4 bases and J by 2 bases, with 11 bases between. This CDR3 region has 15 residues. CDR3 residues: CASSSRAATNEKLFF. In DNA, the CDR3 is TGTGCCAGCAGCTCCCGGGCAGCGACTAATGAAAAACTGTTTTTT.

The chain has TRBV5-1 and TRBJ1-1, with 7 bases matching TRBD1. Per germline, CDR1 SGHRS and CDR2 YFSETQ. V lost 4 bases to trimming and J lost 1 base; unmatched junction nucleotides: 4. This CDR3 is built from 14 residues. This CDR3 is CASSLGTANTEAFF. The CDR3 DNA reads TGCGCCAGCAGCCTAGGGACAGCGAACACTGAAGCTTTCTTT.

This clone was seen a few times. V is TRBV29-1 and J is TRBJ1-1, with TRBD1 matching over 7 bases. The CDR3 has 11 amino acids. V was pared by 6 bases and J by 7 bases, with 5 bases of the junction left unmatched. Germline CDR1 SQVTM, CDR2 ANQGSEA. CDR3 residues: CSVGGQVEAFF. Written as DNA, the CDR3 is TGCAGCGTAGGAGGACAGGTTGAAGCTTTCTTT.

The chain links TRBV7-9 to TRBJ1-2; D ambiguous. Germline CDR1 SEHNR, CDR2 FQNEAQ (reference sequence). Trimming removed 0 bases from V and 2 bases from J, with 4 bases in between. CDR3 length: 13 amino acids. CDR3 protein: CASSLALNYGYTF. In DNA form, the CDR3 reads TGTGCCAGCAGCTTAGCGCTAAACTATGGCTACACCTTC.

This chain joins TRBV14 and TRBJ1-2; no reliable D call. The CDR3 is 12 residues long. The germline V gene has CDR1 SGHDN and CDR2 FVKESK. Deletions cut 3 bases from V and 4 bases from J, with 6 bases between. DNA for the CDR3: TGTGCCAGCAGCCAGACGGCCTATGGCTACACCTTC. Amino acids: CASSQTAYGYTF.

This clone was picked up a small number of times. The gene calls are TRBV7-8 and TRBJ1-1; no reliable D call. The CDR3 covers 13 residues. V was cut by 1 base and J by 5 bases, with 8 bases left in between. The germline gives CDR1 SGHVS, CDR2 FQNEAQ. CDR3 protein: CASSLGGRTEAFF. DNA for the CDR3: TGTGCCAGCAGCTTAGGGGGTCGAACTGAAGCTTTCTTT.